One and the same sample provided the 8 T cell receptor beta chains below, sequenced in a study of CD8+ T cells in alopecia areata (dated by TCRdb to 2017 to 2018). Libraries were built with the immunoSEQ multiplex PCR assay. To provide template for TCR sequencing, every sample had RNA extracted and reverse transcribed into cDNA. Not all clones reach the TCRdb copy of this immuneACCESS table, which keeps in-frame sequences only. Checked studies attribute under half of the gap to unresolved V genes and leave the rest unexplained. The sample has about 150,000 clones on record, 45% to 60% of them singletons. The leading ten clones occupy more than 15% of the sample. The time point tag for this specimen amounts to: approximately 4 weeks on oral tofacitinib. The sample's treatment or condition label, decoded: oral pan-JAK inhibitor, 5-10 mg twice daily. Source: CD8+ T cells sorted from blood, taken at week 4, from a patient treated with tofacitinib. These receptors all come from a human donor with alopecia areata.

This clone was counted a few times. The V and J genes are TRBV5-1 and TRBJ1-1; weak D call: TRBD1 (6 bases). Trimming removed 1 base from V and 4 bases from J, with 14 bases in between. The germline gives CDR1 SGHRS, CDR2 YFSETQ. This CDR3 comprises 15 residues. CDR3 loop: CASSLWAGEGTEAFF. The CDR3 bases are TGCGCCAGCAGCTTGTGGGCAGGGGAAGGCACTGAAGCTTTCTTT.

V gene TRBV5-1 combines with J gene TRBJ2-5; 13 bases are a match to TRBD2. The germline V gene encodes CDR1 SGHRS and CDR2 YFSETQ. The CDR3 sequence is 15 residues long. Trimming at V came to 0 bases and at J to 5 bases, leaving 1 base not matched to a gene. The CDR3 is CASSLGTSGGETQYF. In DNA form, the CDR3 reads TGCGCCAGCAGCTTGGGGACTAGCGGGGGCGAGACCCAGTACTTC. Complete variable domain (other parts from reference TRBV5-1 and TRBJ2-5): KAGVTQTPRYLIKTRGQQVTLSCSPISGHRSVSWYQQTPGQGLQFLFEYFSETQRNKGNFPGRFSGRQFSNSRSEMNVSTLELGDSALYLCASSLGTSGGETQYFGPGTRLLVL.

This clone occurred a few times. This chain links TRBV29-1 with TRBJ1-4; tentative D call: TRBD1 (5 bases). Germline values: CDR1 SQVTM, CDR2 ANQGSEA. Trimming removed 6 bases at V and 0 bases at J, with 8 bases between. The CDR3 runs 13 residues. The CDR3 bases are TGCAGCGTCTGGACAACAACTAATGAAAAACTGTTTTTT. Protein: CSVWTTTNEKLFF.

The rearrangement uses TRBV30 and TRBJ1-5; D possibly corresponds to TRBD1 (6 bases). Germline V lookup: CDR1 GTSNPN, CDR2 SVGIG (reference sequence). The CDR3 extends over 13 amino acids. The ends were cut back, 0 bases at V and 6 bases at J, with 9 bases in the middle. As DNA, the CDR3 is TGTGCCTGGAGTGTACAGGGTCCTCAGCCCCAGCATTTT. This codes for CAWSVQGPQPQHF.

This clone has only a few counts. J is TRBJ2-1 and V is TRBV12-5; possibly TRBD2 for D (6 bases). Trimming stripped 5 bases from V and 7 bases from J, with 18 bases between. The length of the CDR3 is 15 residues. Germline CDR1 and CDR2: LGHNT and FRNRAP. The CDR3: CASGRFREVGNEQFF. The CDR3 coding sequence is TGTGCTAGTGGTCGTTTCAGGGAGGTTGGGAATGAGCAGTTCTTC.

About this clone: The germline gene is not matched at one end of the junction; a read error may be the cause. The chain couples TRBV7-9 to TRBJ1-1, with D possibly TRBD1 on 6 matching bases. The germline CDR1 and CDR2 sequences are SEHNR and FQNEAQ (reference sequence). CDR3 length: 11 residues. In DNA form, the CDR3 reads TGTGCCAGCAGCTCTAGCCCGGGACACTCTTTT. Translated: CASSSSPGHSF.

This clone has more than one count but fewer than ten. The genes are TRBV6-4 and TRBJ2-1, with 10 bases that match TRBD2. Germline V gives CDR1 MRHNA, CDR2 SNTAGT. V lost 8 bases to trimming and J lost 10 bases; unmatched junction nucleotides: 17. This CDR3 has 16 residues. Here the CDR3 DNA reads TGTGCCAGCGAACCGGGGGGGACTAGCGCTAGCGGAGAGCAGTTCTTC. It yields the protein CASEPGGTSASGEQFF.

The CDR3 DNA reads TGTGCCTGGACCCTTACCGGGGAGCTGTTTTTT. Protein product: CAWTLTGELFF. The V call is TRBV30, the J call TRBJ2-2; D is uncertain. Germline V gives CDR1 GTSNPN, CDR2 SVGIG (reference sequence). V was pared by 4 bases and J by 5 bases, with 5 bases between. The CDR3 is made up of 11 amino acids.